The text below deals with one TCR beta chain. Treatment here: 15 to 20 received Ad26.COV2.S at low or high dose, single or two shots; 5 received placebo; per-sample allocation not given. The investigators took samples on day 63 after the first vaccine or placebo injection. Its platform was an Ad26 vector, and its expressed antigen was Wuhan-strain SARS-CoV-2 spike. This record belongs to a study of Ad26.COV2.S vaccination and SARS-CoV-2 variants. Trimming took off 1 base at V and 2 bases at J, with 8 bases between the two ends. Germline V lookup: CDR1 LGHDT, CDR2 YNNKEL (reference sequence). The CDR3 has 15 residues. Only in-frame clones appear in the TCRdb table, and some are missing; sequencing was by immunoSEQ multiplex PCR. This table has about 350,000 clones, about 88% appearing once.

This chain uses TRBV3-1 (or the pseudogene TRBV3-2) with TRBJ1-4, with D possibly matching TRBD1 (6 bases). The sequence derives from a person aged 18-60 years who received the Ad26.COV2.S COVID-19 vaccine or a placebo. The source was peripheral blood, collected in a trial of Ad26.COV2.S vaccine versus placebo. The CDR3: CASSQATGTNEKLFF. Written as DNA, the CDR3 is TGTGCCAGCAGCCAAGCTACAGGGACTAATGAAAAACTGTTTTTT.